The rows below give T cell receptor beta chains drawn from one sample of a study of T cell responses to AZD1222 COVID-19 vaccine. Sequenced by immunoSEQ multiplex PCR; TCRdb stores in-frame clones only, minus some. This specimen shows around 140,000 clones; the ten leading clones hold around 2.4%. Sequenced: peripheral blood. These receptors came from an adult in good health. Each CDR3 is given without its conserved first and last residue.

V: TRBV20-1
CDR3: SASGRRPRRTEAF

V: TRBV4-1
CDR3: ASSQDLAKNIQY

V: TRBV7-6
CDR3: ASSLAPGTGGYEQY

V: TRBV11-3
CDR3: ASSLRRGQGAEQY

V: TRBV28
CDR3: ASSPTGRRTQY

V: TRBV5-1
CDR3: ASSLEENTEAF

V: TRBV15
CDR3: ATSRDPGSTYEQY

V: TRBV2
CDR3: ASSAQQGQGNYGYT

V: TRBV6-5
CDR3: ASSLDRGSGYT

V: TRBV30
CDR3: ACSRGEKLF